Listed below are T cell receptor beta chains from one sample, sequenced in a study of blood T cell repertoires in COVID-19. Method: immunoSEQ multiplex PCR; TCRdb's copy keeps in-frame clones and lacks some. The sample comprises approximately 260,000 clones, 80% to 95% of which are singletons, and less than 2.5% rests with the top ten. The sample consisted of PBMCs or T cells enriched from blood (not recorded which). These receptors all come from a woman under 30 who had recovered from COVID-19. Both conserved end residues are part of each CDR3. Each record gives: J gene, V gene, D gene, CDR3 DNA, CDR3 protein. The D gene is left open where the match is weak.

J: TRBJ2-3; V: TRBV6-1; D: .; DNA: TGTGCCAGCAGTGAAGAGTGGGGGCAGGGAGATACGCAGTATTTT; CDR3: CASSEEWGQGDTQYF
J: TRBJ2-5; V: TRBV27; D: .; DNA: TGTGCCAGCAGTCGTCAGGGCCAAGAGACCCAGTACTTC; CDR3: CASSRQGQETQYF
J: TRBJ2-1; V: TRBV10-3; D: TRBD2; DNA: TGTGCCATCAGCGGACCGGGGGGGGCTGACAATGAGCAGTTCTTC; CDR3: CAISGPGGADNEQFF
J: TRBJ1-2; V: TRBV12-3/TRBV12-4; D: .; DNA: TGTGCCAGCAGTTTAGGGCAGAACTATGGCTACACCTTC; CDR3: CASSLGQNYGYTF
J: TRBJ2-1; V: TRBV10-3; D: TRBD2; DNA: TGTGCCATCAGGACTAGCGGGACCAATGAGCAGTTCTTC; CDR3: CAIRTSGTNEQFF
J: TRBJ2-2; V: TRBV5-6; D: TRBD2; DNA: TGTGCCAGCAGGAGGGGACTAGCCACCCCCGGTGAGCTGTTTTTT; CDR3: CASRRGLATPGELFF
J: TRBJ1-2; V: TRBV18; D: TRBD1; DNA: TGTGCCAGCTCACCGTCCTTACAGGGGGAGGGCTACACCTTC; CDR3: CASSPSLQGEGYTF
J: TRBJ1-4; V: TRBV2; D: .; DNA: TGTGCCATTCGTCTTAATGAAAAACTGTTTTTT; CDR3: CAIRLNEKLFF
J: TRBJ2-1; V: TRBV4-1; D: .; DNA: TGCGCCAGCAGCCAATTTGGTGCATTATCTAGTTATGAGCAGTTCTTC; CDR3: CASSQFGALSSYEQFF
J: TRBJ2-7; V: TRBV7-2; D: .; DNA: TGTGCCAGCAGCTCCAAGACAGGTCCCTCCTACGAGCAGTACTTC; CDR3: CASSSKTGPSYEQYF
J: TRBJ1-2; V: TRBV19; D: .; DNA: TGTGCCAGTAGTATGGGGACCGCGGCGGAGGGAGGCTACACCTTC; CDR3: CASSMGTAAEGGYTF
J: TRBJ2-2; V: TRBV2; D: .; DNA: TGTGCCAGCAGTGAAAAGCGCCCGAGTTCCACCGGGGAGCTGTTTTTT; CDR3: CASSEKRPSSTGELFF
J: TRBJ2-5; V: TRBV5-6; D: .; DNA: TGTGCCAGCAGCTTGGTGGGCGAAGAGACCCAGTACTTC; CDR3: CASSLVGEETQYF
J: TRBJ1-1; V: TRBV4-2; D: .; DNA: TGTGCCAGCAGCGATCTAGGGGAACTGACTGAAGCTTTCTTT; CDR3: CASSDLGELTEAFF
J: TRBJ2-2; V: TRBV9; D: TRBD2; DNA: TGTGCCAGCAGCGGTGGAGCGGGAGGGTTTAGGGAGCTGTTTTTT; CDR3: CASSGGAGGFRELFF